These 8 T cell receptor beta chains were all obtained from the same sample, sequenced in a study of shared clonotypes between healthy human individuals. Sequenced by immunoSEQ multiplex PCR; TCRdb stores in-frame clones only, minus some. The table shows approximately 2,000,000 clones, with 80% to 95% occurring only once. Sequenced input: naive CD4+ T cells from PBMCs. The subset is: CD45RA+ positively selected. The receptors were gathered from a man younger than 35 in good health. Some clones in this sample may be carry-over from other donors' samples.

This clone was seen only once. The same CDR3 is also encoded by other DNA sequences in this sample. CDR3 in DNA: TGCGCCAGCAGCTTGGCCCTAACTAGCGGGAGCTCCTACAATGAGCAGTTCTTC. It translates to CASSLALTSGSSYNEQFF. This chain connects TRBV5-1 to TRBJ2-1, with 11 bases that match TRBD2. The V and J ends lost 0 bases and 0 bases, in that order; junction bases with no gene match: 5. Germline V CDR1 and CDR2: SGHRS, YFSETQ. This CDR3 region has 18 residues. The whole variable domain, remainder taken from reference TRBV5-1 and TRBJ2-1, is KAGVTQTPRYLIKTRGQQVTLSCSPISGHRSVSWYQQTPGQGLQFLFEYFSETQRNKGNFPGRFSGRQFSNSRSEMNVSTLELGDSALYLCASSLALTSGSSYNEQFFGPGTRLTVL.

The chain recombines TRBV7-3 with TRBJ2-7, with D possibly TRBD1 on 5 matching bases. V was cut by 6 bases and J by 7 bases, with 22 bases left in between. In germline, CDR1 is SGHTA, CDR2 FQGTGA. CDR3 length equals 15 residues. The CDR3 DNA sequence: TGTGCCAGCAGGACCCCAAGGGGCCCTATTAGTGAGCAGTACTTC. It is translated as CASRTPRGPISEQYF.

The chain employs TRBV25-1 and TRBJ1-2; D not certain. Deletions cut 6 bases from V and 4 bases from J, with 9 bases between. The CDR3 contains 12 residues. Germline V lookup: CDR1 MGHDK, CDR2 SYGVNS. Here the CDR3 reads CASRGLAYGYTF. In DNA form, the CDR3 reads TGTGCCAGCAGGGGGTTAGCCTATGGCTACACCTTC.

This chain connects TRBV6-5 to TRBJ2-5; 9 bases fit TRBD2. Germline trimming cut 5 bases from V and 4 bases from J; bases unmatched to any gene: 8. The CDR3 consists of 15 residues. Per germline, CDR1 MNHEY and CDR2 SVGAGI. In nucleotides, the CDR3 is TGTGCCAGCAGTACGACTAGCGGTTCGTCAGAGACCCAGTACTTC. It is translated as CASSTTSGSSETQYF.

This chain links TRBV21-1 with TRBJ2-3. TRBV21-1 is recorded as a pseudogene. There are 13 residues in the CDR3. The CDR3 here is CASSKVPEGAQYF. In DNA form, the CDR3 reads TGTGCCAGCAGCAAAGTTCCGGAAGGTGCGCAGTATTTT.

The chain employs TRBV28 and TRBJ1-1; 7 positions agree with TRBD1. The CDR3 runs 12 residues. V trimming: 5 bases; J trimming: 10 bases; junction bases outside the gene matches: 7. Looked up from germline, CDR1 is MDHEN and CDR2 is SYDVKM. In nucleotides, the CDR3 is TGTGCCAGCAGTGTGACAGGGAGGAGAGCTTTCTTT. It codes for CASSVTGRRAFF.

This clone is a singleton in its sample. This chain links TRBV7-2 with TRBJ2-3; D is unclear. This CDR3 region has 16 residues. With 1 base removed from V and 0 bases from J, the gap between germline ends came to 11 bases. Germline CDR1 SGHTA, CDR2 FQGNSA. The CDR3 sequence is CASSLVGEPSTDTQYF. The CDR3 DNA reads TGTGCCAGCAGCTTAGTCGGTGAGCCGAGCACAGATACGCAGTATTTT.

The chain uses TRBV4-1 and TRBJ1-6, with 8 positions matching TRBD1. V shed 2 bases and J 9 bases; nucleotides not matched to a gene: 6. The germline V gene has CDR1 MGHRA and CDR2 YSYEKL. There are 15 residues in the CDR3. The chain's CDR3 is CASSQYGQGSSPLHF. The CDR3 DNA reads TGCGCCAGCAGCCAATACGGACAGGGTAGTTCACCCCTCCACTTT.